This TCR beta chain was recovered during a study of PD-L1 blockade in urothelial cancer. Study-wide context: Blood gave a median about 150,000 T cells.

This clone was observed once. Clones were sequenced by immunoSEQ multiplex PCR, and TCRdb holds only the in-frame ones, with some missing. The data show under 60,000 clones, with around four fifths seen just once and roughly 2.9% held by the top ten. Time point reported: pretreatment peripheral blood. With V trimmed by 2 bases and J by 8 bases, 12 bases remained unmatched. This CDR3 has 17 amino acids. Germline-derived CDR1 and CDR2 are SGHRS and YFSETQ. The sample was PBMCs, taken around atezolizumab (anti-PD-L1) treatment. V and J are TRBV5-1 and TRBJ2-1; 11 nucleotides agree with TRBD2. This TCR was sampled from a man aged 70 or older with urothelial cancer. This CDR3 is CASSLKLAGVSADEQFF. CDR3 sequence (DNA): TGCGCCAGCAGCTTAAAACTAGCGGGAGTTTCAGCCGATGAGCAGTTCTTC.